The 11 T cell receptor beta chains given below trace back to one sample, sequenced in a study of T cell responses to AZD1222 COVID-19 vaccine. This table comes from immunoSEQ multiplex PCR, and its TCRdb copy is limited to in-frame clones, with some not included. Among 110,000 to 150,000 clones listed, around nine tenths were seen once. Here the sequenced sample was peripheral blood, taken 28 days after the second AZD1222 dose. The receptor set was obtained from an adult who received the AZD1222 COVID-19 vaccine.

The chain joins TRBV28 to TRBJ1-2; 10 bases align to TRBD1. CDR1 is MDHEN, CDR2 SYDVKM, per germline. The length of the CDR3 is 17 residues. The trim removed 4 bases at V and 4 bases at J, leaving 12 bases unmatched. The CDR3 loop reads CASSSPGTGVSGYGYTF. DNA for the CDR3: TGTGCCAGCAGTTCACCAGGGACAGGGGTATCGGGCTATGGCTACACCTTC.

The chain uses TRBV19 and TRBJ2-7; 9 bases are shared with TRBD1. CDR1 and CDR2 (germline): LNHDA, SQIVND (reference sequence). Trimming removed 5 bases from V and 5 bases from J; junction bases left unmatched: 10. The CDR3 spans 15 residues. CDR3 sequence (DNA): TGTGCCAGTAGTCTTACAGGGGGCGTCAGGCACGAGCAGTACTTC. Amino acids: CASSLTGGVRHEQYF.

This chain joins TRBV6-5 and TRBJ2-7; 11 nucleotides agree with TRBD2. This CDR3 is built from 13 residues. Trimming at V came to 9 bases and at J to 4 bases, leaving 5 bases not matched to a gene. The germline V gene encodes CDR1 MNHEY and CDR2 SVGAGI. This CDR3 reads CASGLAGNYEQYF. The CDR3, as DNA: TGTGCCAGTGGACTAGCGGGCAATTACGAGCAGTACTTC.

J is TRBJ1-2 and V is TRBV19; D not resolved. The CDR3 loop spans 15 amino acids. V lost 4 bases and J 2 bases, leaving 14 bases between the germline ends. Germline CDR1 is LNHDA and CDR2 is SQIVND (reference sequence). Here the CDR3 reads CASSSPGQVNYGYTF. Here the CDR3 DNA reads TGTGCCAGTAGTAGTCCGGGCCAAGTCAACTATGGCTACACCTTC.

The V gene is TRBV29-1, the J gene TRBJ1-5; no firm D call. The CDR3 has 14 amino acids. CDR1 is SQVTM, CDR2 ANQGSEA, per germline. Trimming removed 3 bases at V and 5 bases at J, with 14 bases between. In nucleotides, the CDR3 is TGCAGCGTTGATTTCGGGAGAGGAGATCAGCCCCAGCATTTT. Translating gives CSVDFGRGDQPQHF.

The rearrangement links TRBV20-1 to TRBJ2-5; D unclear. The CDR3 has 10 amino acids. Between the trimmed V and J ends, which lost 6 bases and 7 bases, there was a span of 9 bases. Germline CDR1 DFQATT, CDR2 SNEGSKA (reference sequence). Here the CDR3 DNA reads TGCAGTGCGACGACGGGGACCCAGTACTTC. This translates into CSATTGTQYF.

The gene calls are TRBV18 and TRBJ2-5; D call uncertain. The germline V and J ends were trimmed by 10 bases and 2 bases, with 20 bases remaining between them. Germline V lookup: CDR1 KGHSH, CDR2 LQKENI. The length of the CDR3 is 15 residues. As DNA, the CDR3 is TGTGCCACCCAACGGTCTCCTTCGGCTCAAGAGACCCAGTACTTC. Translation gives CATQRSPSAQETQYF.

This clone was recorded only once. The J gene is TRBJ1-2, the V gene TRBV4-3; D uncertain. In germline, CDR1 is LGHNA, CDR2 YSLEER. The CDR3 loop spans 13 amino acids. V was clipped by 0 bases and J by 8 bases, with 10 bases between them. CDR3: CASSQDRDRGYTF. The CDR3 DNA reads as TGCGCCAGCAGCCAAGATCGGGATCGGGGCTACACCTTC.

The V call is TRBV11-3, the J call TRBJ2-2; D is perhaps TRBD1 (6 bases). The CDR3 has 14 residues. Germline V gene sequence: CDR1 SGHNT, CDR2 YENEEA. The germline V and J ends were trimmed by 6 bases and 5 bases, with 13 bases remaining between them. Written as DNA, the CDR3 is TGTGCCAGCAGTTCACCAACAGGGACCGGGGAGCTGTTTTTT. Residues: CASSSPTGTGELFF.

The chain is built from TRBV30 and TRBJ1-2; weak D call: TRBD1 (5 bases). CDR1 is GTSNPN, CDR2 SVGIG, per germline (reference sequence). Trimming cost V 2 bases and J 6 bases, with 10 bases left between them. This CDR3 has 12 amino acids. The CDR3 is CAWSIGADGYTF. CDR3 bases: TGTGCCTGGAGTATCGGGGCGGATGGCTACACCTTC.

This chain links TRBV7-2 with TRBJ2-1; the match to TRBD2 covers 7 bases. CDR3 length: 15 residues. Germline V gene sequence: CDR1 SGHTA, CDR2 FQGNSA. The V segment lost 5 bases and the J segment 4 bases; nucleotides outside the gene matches: 8. In DNA form, the CDR3 reads TGTGCCAGCAGCCCTCCGGGGGGAGGATACAATGAGCAGTTCTTC. The encoded protein is CASSPPGGGYNEQFF. The full variable domain, rest sourced from reference TRBV7-2 and TRBJ2-1, is GAGVSQSPSNKVTEKGKDVELRCDPISGHTALYWYRQSLGQGLEFLIYFQGNSAPDKSGLPSDRFSAERTGGSVSTLTIQRTQQEDSAVYLCASSPPGGGYNEQFFGPGTRLTVL.